The entry below describes one TCR beta chain. What it binds is unknown. A second PCR, run for about 6 to 12 cycles, used a sample-barcoded 5' primer plus a J-beta primer mix. TCRdb re-called the 5' RACE reads with MiXCR, one entry per CDR3 protein. This table holds some 1,500,000 distinct CDR3 sequences, 35% to 45% found once. This specimen comes from a study of blood T cells in healthy people across ages. Whole-study findings and limits: Because donor CMV status was unknown, expanded clonotype changes were possibly confounded. Naive and antigen-experienced cells could not be conclusively compared, given unsorted PBMCs.

Sequencing used blood. This TCR was sampled from a woman aged 18-29 years in good health.

The DNA of the CDR3 is TGTGCCAGCAGTTTTCGGACAGGGAGGGATGAGCAGTTCTTC. This translates into CASSFRTGRDEQFF. V gene TRBV27 combines with J gene TRBJ2-1; a possible D gene is TRBD1 (8 bases). Germline assignment: CDR1 MNHEY and CDR2 SMNVEV (reference sequence). The V gene lost 3 bases and the J gene lost 8 bases, with 14 bases spanning the gap. The length of the CDR3 is 14 residues.